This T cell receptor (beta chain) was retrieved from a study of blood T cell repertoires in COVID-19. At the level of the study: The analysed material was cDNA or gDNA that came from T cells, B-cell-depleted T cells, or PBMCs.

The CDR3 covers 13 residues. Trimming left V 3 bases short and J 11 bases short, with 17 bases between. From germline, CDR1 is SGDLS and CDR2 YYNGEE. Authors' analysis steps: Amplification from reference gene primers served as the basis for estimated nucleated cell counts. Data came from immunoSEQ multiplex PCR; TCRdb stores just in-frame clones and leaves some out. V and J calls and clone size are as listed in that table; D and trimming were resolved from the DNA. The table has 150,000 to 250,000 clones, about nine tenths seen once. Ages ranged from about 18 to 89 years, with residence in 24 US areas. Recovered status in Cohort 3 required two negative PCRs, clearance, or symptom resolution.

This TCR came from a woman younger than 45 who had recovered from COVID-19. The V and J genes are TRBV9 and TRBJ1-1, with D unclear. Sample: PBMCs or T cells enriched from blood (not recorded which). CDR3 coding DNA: TGTGCCAGCAGCGCCCGGACTCACCCCGGGGCTTTCTTT. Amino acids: CASSARTHPGAFF.